This TCR beta chain was recovered during a study of HIV-infected patients and healthy controls. TCRdb independently ran MiXCR on the 5' RACE reads; one entry per CDR3 protein. Altogether about 67,000 distinct CDR3 sequences are present, approximately 15% being singletons, with the ten largest covering approximately 6%. Germline V lookup: CDR1 LGHDT, CDR2 YNNKEL (reference sequence). The CDR3 consists of 15 residues. Germline trimming cut 4 bases from V and 1 base from J; bases unmatched to any gene: 3. In the case of this clonotype: Being one base from a much bigger clone, this may be a read error. In this CDR3 the conserved last residue, phenylalanine or tryptophan, is missing, so a read error is likely.

Specimen: CD4+ T cells from blood. The rearrangement joins TRBV3-1 to TRBJ2-3; the match to TRBD1 covers 9 bases. The sequence came from a human donor in good health. CDR3 residues: CASSLRTGGTDTQYI. The CDR3 DNA follows: TGTGCCAGCAGCCTTCGGACAGGGGGCACAGATACGCAGTATATT.